This TCR beta chain was captured by sequencing in a study of blood T cell repertoires in COVID-19. About the research overall: Acute and convalescent COVID-19 samples came from the United States, Italy and Spain.

The CDR3 length is 18 residues. Germline V gene lookup returns CDR1 SGHTA and CDR2 FQGNSA. The germline V and J ends were trimmed by 2 bases and 4 bases, with 23 bases remaining between them. This table comes from immunoSEQ multiplex PCR, and its TCRdb copy is limited to in-frame clones, with some not included. This sample yields 200,000 or so clones, of which around 80% are seen a single time; approximately 2% belongs to the top ten. Recruits, aged about 18 to 100 years, lived in 20 to 30 US areas. Categorization into cohorts depended on clinical history that participants reported. Resolution of symptoms, clearance, or two negative PCRs was present in recovered Cohort 3 donors.

Material: PBMCs or T cells enriched from blood (not recorded which). The sequence derives from a man in his fifties or sixties who had recovered from COVID-19. V and J are TRBV7-2 and TRBJ2-5, with a possible D match to TRBD1 (7 bases). In DNA, the CDR3 is TGTGCCAGCAGCTTACGTGGCAGGGGGACTCCCAGGGGAGAGACCCAGTACTTC. It codes for CASSLRGRGTPRGETQYF. The full variable domain, completed using reference TRBV7-2 and TRBJ2-5, is GAGVSQSPSNKVTEKGKDVELRCDPISGHTALYWYRQSLGQGLEFLIYFQGNSAPDKSGLPSDRFSAERTGGSVSTLTIQRTQQEDSAVYLCASSLRGRGTPRGETQYFGPGTRLLVL.